The next 16 T cell receptor beta chains were all read from a single sample in a study of PD-1 blockade in classical Hodgkin lymphoma. Time point described: cycle 4 day 1 (C4D1), after less than 7 weeks of nivolumab. Autologous stem cell transplantation was followed by relapse in every patient, and brentuximab vedotin exposure varied. Sequencing was performed with immunoSEQ multiplex PCR; in TCRdb, only in-frame clones are kept and a portion is missing. The table shows 45,000 to 55,000 clones, with under 80% occurring only once. This material consisted of peripheral blood mononuclear cells (PBMCs), taken before the fourth cycle of nivolumab. The receptor set was obtained from a human donor with classical Hodgkin lymphoma.

This clone showed up just a few times. The chain recombines TRBV5-1 with TRBJ2-7; 11 nucleotides agree with TRBD2. Germline CDR1 reads SGHRS; CDR2 reads YFSETQ. Trimming cost V 3 bases and J 0 bases; bases outside gene matches: 8. This CDR3 region has 17 residues. The CDR3 protein is CASSWGDSGRASYEQYF. CDR3 coding DNA: TGCGCCAGCAGCTGGGGGGATAGCGGGAGGGCCTCCTACGAGCAGTACTTC. Together with reference TRBV5-1 and TRBJ2-7, the CDR3 gives the full variable domain: KAGVTQTPRYLIKTRGQQVTLSCSPISGHRSVSWYQQTPGQGLQFLFEYFSETQRNKGNFPGRFSGRQFSNSRSEMNVSTLELGDSALYLCASSWGDSGRASYEQYFGPGTRLTVT.

A note on this clone: Other DNA variants within this sample encode the same CDR3. CDR3 protein: CASSVGLAGTDTQYF. For the CDR3, the DNA is TGTGCCAGCAGCGTAGGACTAGCGGGCACAGATACGCAGTATTTT. The chain carries TRBV9 and TRBJ2-3; TRBD2 aligns across 9 bases. Germline V CDR1 and CDR2: SGDLS, YYNGEE. J lost 1 base, V lost 0 bases, and 0 bases had no gene match. The CDR3 runs 15 residues.

This clone was observed at least ten times. CDR3: CSVEGSSEGTEAFF. The CDR3 DNA is TGCAGCGTTGAAGGGTCTTCCGAGGGGACTGAAGCTTTCTTT. The rearrangement joins TRBV29-1 to TRBJ1-1; D is possibly TRBD1 (5 bases). The CDR3 has 14 amino acids. Germline values: CDR1 SQVTM, CDR2 ANQGSEA. The germline V and J ends were trimmed by 1 base and 5 bases, with 14 bases remaining between them.

A few counts support this clone. This chain joins TRBV18 and TRBJ2-3, with D tentatively TRBD1 (5 bases). Germline V gene sequence: CDR1 KGHSH, CDR2 LQKENI. The CDR3 runs 14 residues. Trimming shortened V by 0 bases and J by 4 bases, and 8 bases separated the two germline ends. As DNA, the CDR3 is TGTGCCAGCTCACCACCCTCCAGGGCAGATACGCAGTATTTT. This translates into CASSPPSRADTQYF.

This clone was counted a few times. The V call is TRBV28, the J call TRBJ2-7, with 9 bases matching TRBD2. V lost 6 bases and J lost 2; bases outside the gene matches: 5. CDR1 is MDHEN and CDR2 is SYDVKM in the germline V gene. CDR3 length equals 14 residues. In nucleotides, the CDR3 is TGTGCCAGCAGATCTAGCGGGACGACCTACGAGCAGTACTTC. It encodes CASRSSGTTYEQYF.

In its sample, this clone was seen once. The chain carries TRBV13 and TRBJ2-5; 8 bases match TRBD2. The CDR3 is 15 amino acids. Germline-derived CDR1 and CDR2 are PRHDT and FYEKMQ (reference sequence). The trim removed 2 bases at V and 1 base at J, leaving 3 bases unmatched. The CDR3 reads CASSLMREAQETQYF. The CDR3, as DNA: TGTGCCAGCAGCTTAATGCGGGAGGCCCAAGAGACCCAGTACTTC.

This chain connects TRBV6-5 to TRBJ2-1; D is unresolved. The CDR3 loop spans 13 amino acids. The ends were cut back, 0 bases at V and 7 bases at J, with 7 bases in the middle. From germline, CDR1 is MNHEY and CDR2 SVGAGI. DNA of the CDR3: TGTGCCAGCAGTTACTCTCCTTGGAATGAGCAGTTCTTC. Translation: CASSYSPWNEQFF.

There are many counts of this clone. The chain combines TRBV28 with TRBJ1-3, with D uncertain. Germline CDR1 is MDHEN and CDR2 is SYDVKM. CDR3 length equals 14 residues. V lost 5 bases to trimming and J lost 0 bases, with 8 bases between them. The DNA for the CDR3 is TGTGCCAGCAGTACCGAAAGCTCTGGAAACACCATATATTTT. Encoded protein: CASSTESSGNTIYF.

A remark on this clone: Other DNA variants within this sample encode the same CDR3. This chain links TRBV7-9 with TRBJ1-1, with no clear D. The V and J ends lost 5 bases and 0 bases respectively, with 7 bases between them. The CDR3 is made up of 13 amino acids. CDR1 is SEHNR and CDR2 is FQNEAQ in the germline V gene (reference sequence). The CDR3 region has the DNA TGTGCCAGCAGCCTTGACATGAACACTGAAGCTTTCTTT. This translates into CASSLDMNTEAFF.

Only a few counts were recorded for this clone. This chain connects TRBV6-5 to TRBJ2-2, with 10 positions matching TRBD1. V lost 6 bases, J lost 6 bases, and 7 bases stayed unmatched. This CDR3 has 15 amino acids. CDR1 is MNHEY, CDR2 SVGAGI, per germline. CDR3 in DNA: TGTGCCAGCAGGGAGACAGGGGGCTTAGCCGGGGAGCTGTTTTTT. Translating it yields CASRETGGLAGELFF.

This chain joins TRBV9 and TRBJ2-1; 12 bases match TRBD2. This CDR3 region has 16 residues. Germline V lookup: CDR1 SGDLS, CDR2 YYNGEE. With V trimmed by 0 bases and J by 2 bases, 0 bases remained unmatched. The CDR3 bases are TGTGCCAGCAGCGTAGGACTAGCGGGGGCCTACAATGAGCAGTTCTTC. Encoded protein: CASSVGLAGAYNEQFF.

In its sample, this clone was seen once. This rearrangement joins TRBV6-6 to TRBJ2-1, with D uncertain. Germline assignment: CDR1 MNHNY and CDR2 SVGAGI (reference sequence). The CDR3 is 14 amino acids. V lost 0 bases and J 10 bases, leaving 13 bases between the germline ends. In DNA form, the CDR3 reads TGTGCCAGCAGTTACTCGAAACCGACGGACGAGCAGTTCTTC. This translates into CASSYSKPTDEQFF.

J is TRBJ1-2 and V is TRBV19; D call uncertain. Germline-derived CDR1 and CDR2 are LNHDA and SQIVND (reference sequence). Trimming left V 4 bases short and J 8 bases short, with 8 bases between. The CDR3 contains 11 residues. CDR3 sequence (DNA): TGTGCCAGTAGTAAGGACGGGGGCTACACCTTC. Translated: CASSKDGGYTF. The full variable domain, completed using reference TRBV19 and TRBJ1-2, is DGGITQSPKYLFRKEGQNVTLSCEQNLNHDAMYWYRQDPGQGLRLIYYSQIVNDFQKGDIAEGYSVSREKKESFPLTVTSAQKNPTAFYLCASSKDGGYTFGSGTRLTVV.

The chain links TRBV6-1 to TRBJ2-5; possibly TRBD1 for D (6 bases). The CDR3 length is 13 residues. Germline V gives CDR1 MNHNS, CDR2 SASEGT. The V gene lost 3 bases and the J gene lost 2 bases, with 7 bases spanning the gap. CDR3 protein: CASSDTGQETQYF. For the CDR3, the DNA is TGTGCCAGCAGTGACACAGGGCAAGAGACCCAGTACTTC.

The chain links TRBV4-2 to TRBJ2-3, with 8 bases identical to TRBD2. Per germline, CDR1 LGHNA and CDR2 YNFKEQ. This CDR3 comprises 17 residues. Germline trimming cut 1 base from V and 4 bases from J; bases unmatched to any gene: 10. The CDR3 sequence: CASSQGDSGTIADTQYF. CDR3 nucleotides: TGTGCCAGCAGCCAAGGTGATAGCGGGACCATCGCAGATACGCAGTATTTT.

V usage is TRBV28 and J usage is TRBJ2-5; D is ambiguous. V was pared by 6 bases and J by 4 bases, with 12 bases between. CDR3 length equals 13 residues. Germline V lookup: CDR1 MDHEN, CDR2 SYDVKM. The CDR3 nucleotides are TGTGCCAGCAGAACCCCTGGCGGAGAGACCCAGTACTTC. Residues: CASRTPGGETQYF.